These 20 T cell receptor beta chains were sequenced from one sample in a study of tissue T cells after allogeneic stem cell transplantation. Using immunoSEQ multiplex PCR, the repertoire was profiled, and TCRdb retains in-frame clones only, with some absent. The repertoire consists of about 6,300 clones, with just under 70% occurring once and the leading ten covering roughly 25%. The source material was tissue from the stomach, sampled at autopsy. These receptors were collected from a woman between 18 and 55 years old with breast cancer.

The V gene is TRBV27, the J gene TRBJ2-7; 9 bases fit TRBD2. V lost 6 bases and J lost 3; bases outside the gene matches: 6. In germline, CDR1 is MNHEY, CDR2 SMNVEV (reference sequence). The CDR3 loop spans 14 amino acids. The CDR3 DNA sequence: TGTGCCAGCAGACCGGGACTAGCCTACTACGAGCAGTACTTC. It yields the protein CASRPGLAYYEQYF.

This chain connects TRBV7-2 to TRBJ1-2; 7 positions agree with TRBD1. With V trimmed by 2 bases and J by 5 bases, 11 bases remained unmatched. The CDR3 covers 16 residues. Germline CDR1 reads SGHTA; CDR2 reads FQGNSA. CDR3 sequence reads: CASSLNLEGGLYGYTF. The CDR3 DNA sequence: TGTGCCAGCAGCTTAAATCTAGAAGGGGGCCTTTATGGCTACACCTTC.

This chain's CDR3 is CASSPGTLSYEQYF. The DNA of the CDR3 is TGTGCCAGCAGCCCCGGGACACTGTCCTACGAGCAGTACTTC. The chain combines TRBV7-8 with TRBJ2-7, with a possible D match to TRBD1 (6 bases). Between the trimmed V and J ends, which lost 5 bases and 1 base, there was a span of 12 bases. The CDR3 is 14 amino acids. Per the germline V gene, CDR1 is SGHVS and CDR2 is FQNEAQ.

In this sample, this clone turned up once. The CDR3: CASSLYRGGDNEQFF. The DNA of the CDR3 is TGTGCCAGCAGCTTGTATCGGGGTGGAGACAATGAGCAGTTCTTC. The V gene is TRBV11-1, the J gene TRBJ2-1, with D possibly being TRBD2 (5 bases). Germline-derived CDR1 and CDR2 are SGHAT and FQDESV (reference sequence). The CDR3 contains 15 residues. The germline V and J ends were trimmed by 3 bases and 5 bases, with 14 bases remaining between them.

DNA for the CDR3: TGTGCCATCAGTGAGGAACCCCAAGCTGCTTTCTTT. It is translated as CAISEEPQAAFF. The chain links TRBV10-3 to TRBJ1-1; D is unresolved. This CDR3 is built from 12 residues. The germline gives CDR1 ENHRY, CDR2 SYGVKD. V lost 2 bases to trimming and J lost 11 bases, with 12 bases between them.

By proportion, this clone is hyperexpanded. The CDR3 reads CASSWGTGVAFF. As DNA, the CDR3 is TGTGCCAGCAGCTGGGGAACAGGGGTGGCTTTCTTT. The chain recombines TRBV7-2 with TRBJ1-1; TRBD1 agrees at 7 bases. Germline CDR1 SGHTA, CDR2 FQGNSA. The CDR3 runs to 12 residues. V shed 4 bases, J shed 11 bases, and the junction held 7 bases outside the gene matches.

This clone has only a few counts. The chain employs TRBV30 and TRBJ1-5; D is unresolved. The CDR3 is made up of 13 amino acids. Germline loops: CDR1 GTSNPN, CDR2 SVGIG (reference sequence). Trimming removed 1 base at V and 5 bases at J, with 9 bases between. The CDR3 DNA follows: TGTGCCTGGAGTGAAGGTGTCCATCAGCCCCAGCATTTT. This gives the protein CAWSEGVHQPQHF.

This clone appeared a single time. J is TRBJ2-7 and V is TRBV4-2, with unresolved D. Germline V CDR1 and CDR2: LGHNA, YNFKEQ. CDR3 length: 15 amino acids. Trimming stripped 0 bases from V and 3 bases from J, with 12 bases between. The CDR3 loop is CASSQEKGNIYEQYF. CDR3 DNA: TGTGCCAGCAGCCAAGAAAAGGGTAACATCTACGAGCAGTACTTC.

This clone has just one count. V usage is TRBV4-2 and J usage is TRBJ2-5; TRBD2 matches 10 bases. The CDR3 is 15 residues long. Germline values: CDR1 LGHNA, CDR2 YNFKEQ. V gave up 6 bases and J gave up 5 bases; unmatched junction bases: 9. The CDR3 DNA follows: TGTGCCAGCAGTCGCGAGCGGGGGGGCCAGGAGACCCAGTACTTC. It is translated as CASSRERGGQETQYF.

The CDR3 DNA sequence: TGTGCCAGCAGCCTAATAGCGGGTCCGGGGGAGCAGTTCTTC. Its protein product is CASSLIAGPGEQFF. V usage is TRBV3-1 (or the pseudogene TRBV3-2) and J usage is TRBJ2-1, with 7 positions matching TRBD2. The V segment lost 4 bases and the J segment 10 bases; nucleotides outside the gene matches: 10. Germline V lookup: CDR1 LGHDT, CDR2 YNNKEL (reference sequence). The CDR3 runs 14 residues.

This chain links TRBV10-3 with TRBJ2-3; 12 nucleotides match TRBD2. The CDR3 contains 19 residues. CDR1 is ENHRY, CDR2 SYGVKD, per germline. V was clipped by 0 bases and J by 4 bases; unmatched bases: 11. The CDR3 loop is CAISESGLAGGPSADTQYF. The CDR3 region has the DNA TGTGCCATCAGTGAGTCTGGCCTAGCGGGAGGGCCCTCCGCAGATACGCAGTATTTT.

The CDR3 spells CASSPPGTAIANYGYTF. The CDR3 coding sequence is TGTGCCAGCTCACCTCCCGGGACCGCTATCGCTAACTATGGCTACACCTTC. This rearrangement joins TRBV18 to TRBJ1-2, with D tentatively TRBD1 (5 bases). Germline V lookup: CDR1 KGHSH, CDR2 LQKENI. The V end was cut by 3 bases, the J end by 0 bases, with 17 bases between. The CDR3 loop spans 17 amino acids.

By share of the sample, this clone is large (0.1 to 1%). The rearrangement uses TRBV14 and TRBJ2-7; 9 nucleotides agree with TRBD1. This CDR3 contains 16 residues. Germline V gives CDR1 SGHDN, CDR2 FVKESK. With V trimmed by 0 bases and J by 5 bases, 8 bases remained unmatched. The CDR3 reads CASSQELMGQGNEQYF. CDR3 coding DNA: TGTGCCAGCAGCCAAGAATTGATGGGACAGGGAAACGAGCAGTACTTC.

The chain links TRBV11-1 to TRBJ2-3; a weak D match, TRBD2 (5 bases). The germline CDR1 and CDR2 sequences are SGHAT and FQDESV (reference sequence). V was shortened by 1 base and J by 2 bases, with 10 bases between the two germline ends. The CDR3 consists of 15 residues. This CDR3 is CASSLVGRDTDTQYF. The CDR3 DNA reads TGTGCCAGCAGCTTAGTCGGTCGGGACACAGATACGCAGTATTTT.

This rearrangement joins TRBV6-5 to TRBJ2-5; maybe TRBD2 (5 bases). Trimming stripped 8 bases from V and 3 bases from J, with 10 bases between. Germline CDR1 and CDR2: MNHEY and SVGAGI. The CDR3 has 12 residues. CDR3 sequence (DNA): TGTGCCAGCCGGGTCGGGGAAGAGACCCAGTACTTC. Amino acid sequence: CASRVGEETQYF.

The chain links TRBV10-3 to TRBJ2-2; the D gene is possibly TRBD2 (6 bases). Germline assignment: CDR1 ENHRY and CDR2 SYGVKD. This CDR3 is 14 amino acids long. Trimming took 10 bases from V and 3 from J, leaving 15 bases between them. CDR3 bases: TGTGCCACCGGAGGGGTTGGGGACACCGGGGAGCTGTTTTTT. Translation: CATGGVGDTGELFF.

The rearrangement uses TRBV28 and TRBJ2-3, with 11 bases that match TRBD2. CDR1 is MDHEN and CDR2 is SYDVKM in the germline V gene. The CDR3 extends over 16 amino acids. The V and J ends lost 3 bases and 2 bases, in that order; junction bases with no gene match: 4. The CDR3 loop is CASSLGLAATTDTQYF. The CDR3 nucleotides are TGTGCCAGCAGTTTGGGACTAGCGGCGACCACAGATACGCAGTATTTT.

Notes on this clone: The sample carries other DNA sequences with the same CDR3. The chain has TRBV29-1 and TRBJ1-1, with D possibly matching TRBD1 (6 bases). V lost 6 bases to trimming and J lost 1 base, with 12 bases between them. The V gene's germline CDR1 is SQVTM and CDR2 ANQGSEA. This CDR3 is 13 amino acids long. CDR3 residues: CSVHRDGNTEAFF. The DNA of the CDR3 is TGCAGCGTGCACAGGGATGGGAACACTGAAGCTTTCTTT.

This sequence joins TRBV6-5 and TRBJ2-2; D is unclear. The CDR3 runs 13 residues. Trimming shortened V by 6 bases and J by 3 bases, and 8 bases separated the two germline ends. In germline, CDR1 is MNHEY, CDR2 SVGAGI. In DNA, the CDR3 is TGTGCCAGCAGGGACCTTGACACCGGGGAGCTGTTTTTT. Residues: CASRDLDTGELFF.

The chain joins TRBV4-3 to TRBJ2-5; 10 bases are shared with TRBD2. V lost 1 base and J lost 6; bases outside the gene matches: 11. This CDR3 is built from 17 residues. Per the germline V gene, CDR1 is LGHNA and CDR2 is YSLEER. The CDR3 DNA sequence: TGCGCCAGCAGCCAAGGGTGCGGGGAGCGGGGGGGAAAGACCCAGTACTTC. It codes for CASSQGCGERGGKTQYF.